Listed here are 14 T cell receptor beta chains from one sample, sequenced in a study of blood T cells in healthy people across ages. A J-beta primer mix and a sample-barcoded 5' primer were used in a second PCR of roughly 6 to 11 cycles. TCRdb re-called the 5' RACE reads through MiXCR, storing one row per CDR3 protein. Found here are approximately 830,000 distinct CDR3 sequences, 62% of them singletons; the top ten hold 28%. Sequencing was performed on blood. These receptors came from a young man in good health.

This clonotype was counted ten times or more. This chain uses TRBV6-5 with TRBJ2-7; 12 nucleotides line up with TRBD1. V was pared by 4 bases and J by 6 bases, with 7 bases of the junction left unmatched. Per the germline V gene, CDR1 is MNHEY and CDR2 is SVGAGI. The CDR3 covers 15 residues. CDR3 in amino acids: CASSSPRDRGREQYF. Written as DNA, the CDR3 is TGTGCCAGCAGTTCACCCCGGGACAGGGGGCGCGAGCAGTACTTC.

The genes are TRBV9 and TRBJ2-1; no reliable D call. CDR1 and CDR2 (germline): SGDLS, YYNGEE. This CDR3 spans 12 amino acids. Trimming shortened V by 3 bases and J by 6 bases, and 7 bases separated the two germline ends. CDR3 nucleotide sequence: TGTGCCAGCAGCGGCCCCCCCAATGAGCAGTTCTTC. It is translated as CASSGPPNEQFF.

This clonotype was observed once. CDR3: CASSFMSNQPQHF. Here the CDR3 DNA reads TGTGCCAGCAGCTTTATGAGCAATCAGCCCCAGCATTTT. This chain joins TRBV7-9 and TRBJ1-5; no clear D gene. V lost 3 bases and J lost 1, with 4 bases in between. CDR3 length: 13 residues. The germline gives CDR1 SEHNR, CDR2 FQNEAQ (reference sequence).

The rearrangement uses TRBV9 and TRBJ2-7, with 7 bases matching TRBD1. J was trimmed by 3 bases and V by 3 bases; bases with no gene match: 6. The CDR3 consists of 14 residues. Germline lookup yields CDR1 SGDLS and CDR2 YYNGEE. This CDR3 is CASSGTGVNYEQYF. DNA of the CDR3: TGTGCCAGCAGCGGAACAGGGGTCAACTACGAGCAGTACTTC.

This clonotype was found a few times. The chain has TRBV5-1 and TRBJ1-2, with D hard to call. V was clipped by 0 bases and J by 4 bases, with 16 bases between them. Per germline, CDR1 SGHRS and CDR2 YFSETQ. This CDR3 spans 16 amino acids. The CDR3 DNA is TGCGCCAGCAGCTTGGGGGAGACAAAAAAGAGCTATGGCTACACCTTC. Translation gives CASSLGETKKSYGYTF. Complete variable domain (other parts from reference TRBV5-1 and TRBJ1-2): KAGVTQTPRYLIKTRGQQVTLSCSPISGHRSVSWYQQTPGQGLQFLFEYFSETQRNKGNFPGRFSGRQFSNSRSEMNVSTLELGDSALYLCASSLGETKKSYGYTFGSGTRLTVV.

Concerning this clonotype itself: It may be a read error: a sequence one base away is much more abundant. Written as DNA, the CDR3 is TGCGCCAGCAGCCCCGGGGACCTAGGCAACGGGCAGTACTTC. Encoded protein: CASSPGDLGNGQYF. J is TRBJ2-5 and V is TRBV5-1; D assignment may be TRBD1 or TRBD2 (5 bases each). The V gene's germline CDR1 is SGHRS and CDR2 YFSETQ. Trimming left V 4 bases short and J 11 bases short, with 21 bases between. The CDR3 consists of 14 residues.

V gene TRBV9 combines with J gene TRBJ1-4, with D hard to call. The CDR3 runs to 14 residues. Trimming cost V 0 bases and J 9 bases, with 12 bases left between them. Per the germline V gene, CDR1 is SGDLS and CDR2 is YYNGEE. This chain's CDR3 is CASSVAPGGQKLFF. CDR3 DNA sequence: TGTGCCAGCAGCGTAGCTCCGGGAGGGCAAAAACTGTTTTTT.

The sample holds a few counts of this clonotype. V and J are TRBV11-2 and TRBJ2-1; TRBD2 agrees at 9 bases. There are 20 residues in the CDR3. The germline gives CDR1 SGHAT, CDR2 FQNNGV. V lost 5 bases and J lost 5; bases outside the gene matches: 22. CDR3 sequence: CASSSRGVRGGLNPNNEQFF. The DNA for the CDR3 is TGTGCCAGCAGCAGTAGAGGTGTGCGGGGGGGACTAAACCCCAACAATGAGCAGTTCTTC.

The table lists this clonotype with a few counts. The J gene is TRBJ2-7, the V gene TRBV15; D possibly corresponds to TRBD2 (6 bases). The CDR3 contains 14 residues. Germline values: CDR1 LNHNV, CDR2 YYDKDF (reference sequence). V was cut by 1 base and J by 4 bases, with 11 bases left in between. This chain's CDR3 is CATSRAGSLYEQYF. In DNA, the CDR3 is TGTGCCACCAGCAGAGCCGGGAGTCTTTACGAGCAGTACTTC.

This chain uses TRBV6-1 with TRBJ2-3; D perhaps matches TRBD2 (6 bases). The V end was cut by 5 bases, the J end by 1 base, with 19 bases between. Germline CDR1 reads MNHNS; CDR2 reads SASEGT. The CDR3 totals 17 residues. The CDR3 nucleotides read TGTGCCAGCAGTCCCCGGCGGCGGGGAGATCGCACAGATACGCAGTATTTT. This codes for CASSPRRRGDRTDTQYF.

The chain has TRBV10-3 and TRBJ1-2, with D possibly matching TRBD1 (5 bases). Germline V gene lookup returns CDR1 ENHRY and CDR2 SYGVKD. The CDR3 covers 14 residues. Trimming removed 3 bases from V and 1 base from J, with 9 bases in between. The CDR3 nucleotides read TGTGCCATCAGTGAATCGACAGTTAACTATGGCTACACCTTC. Amino acids: CAISESTVNYGYTF.

The sample holds one count of this clonotype. This may be a read error: a much more frequent sequence differs by one nucleotide. The chain recombines TRBV10-3 with TRBJ2-1, with D tentatively TRBD2 (6 bases). Trimming stripped 2 bases from V and 4 bases from J, with 12 bases between. Germline CDR1 and CDR2: ENHRY and SYGVKD. This CDR3 contains 15 residues. The CDR3 here is CAISEAGGEYNEQFF. For the CDR3, the DNA is TGTGCCATCAGTGAGGCGGGCGGGGAATACAATGAGCAGTTCTTC.

The V and J genes are TRBV4-3 and TRBJ2-6; D ambiguous. The germline gives CDR1 LGHNA, CDR2 YSLEER. The CDR3 runs 17 residues. The ends were cut back, 4 bases at V and 0 bases at J, with 13 bases in the middle. The CDR3, as DNA: TGCGCCAGCAGCCCCCACCGTGTCGGCTCTGGGGCCAACGTCCTGACTTTC. Its translation is CASSPHRVGSGANVLTF.

This sequence joins TRBV27 and TRBJ2-5; no clear D gene. Germline CDR1 and CDR2: MNHEY and SMNVEV (reference sequence). The V end lost 2 bases, the J end lost 4 bases, and 11 bases lay between the germline ends. The CDR3 has 14 residues. The CDR3 region is CASSLNRRVETQYF. CDR3 DNA: TGTGCCAGCAGTTTAAATAGACGGGTAGAGACCCAGTACTTC.